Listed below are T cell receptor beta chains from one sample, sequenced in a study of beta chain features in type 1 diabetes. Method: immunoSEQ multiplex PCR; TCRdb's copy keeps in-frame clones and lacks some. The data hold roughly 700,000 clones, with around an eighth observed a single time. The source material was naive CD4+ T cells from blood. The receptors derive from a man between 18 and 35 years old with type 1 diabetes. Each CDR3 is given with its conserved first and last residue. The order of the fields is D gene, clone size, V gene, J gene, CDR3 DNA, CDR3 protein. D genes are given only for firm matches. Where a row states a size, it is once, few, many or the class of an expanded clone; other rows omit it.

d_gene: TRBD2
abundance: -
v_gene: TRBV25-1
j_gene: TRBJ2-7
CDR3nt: TGTGCCAGCAGTGAATTCGGGACTAGCGGGGTGTACGAGCAGTACTTC
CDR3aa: CASSEFGTSGVYEQYF

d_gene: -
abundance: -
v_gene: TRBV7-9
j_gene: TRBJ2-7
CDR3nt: TGTGCCAGCAGCTTAGAGGACAGTCAAACCTACGAGCAGTACTTC
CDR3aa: CASSLEDSQTYEQYF

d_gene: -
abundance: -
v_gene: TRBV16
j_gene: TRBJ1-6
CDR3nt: TGTGCCAGCACCCTGACTAATCCGAATTCACCCCTCCACTTT
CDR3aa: CASTLTNPNSPLHF

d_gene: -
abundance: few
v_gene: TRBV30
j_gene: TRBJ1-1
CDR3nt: TGTGCCTGGAGTGTATTCAGGGTGGGCACTGAAGCTTTCTTT
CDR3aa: CAWSVFRVGTEAFF

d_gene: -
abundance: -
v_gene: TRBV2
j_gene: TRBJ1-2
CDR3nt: TGTGCCAGCAGTGAACGGCGAACCGGTGATGGCTACACCTTC
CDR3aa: CASSERRTGDGYTF

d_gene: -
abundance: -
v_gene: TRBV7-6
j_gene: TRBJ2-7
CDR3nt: TGTGCCAGCAGTTCGGACTCTAACGAGCAGTACTTC
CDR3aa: CASSSDSNEQYF

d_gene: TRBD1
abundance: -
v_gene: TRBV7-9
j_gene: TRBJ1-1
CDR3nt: TGTGCCAGCAGCTGGGACAGGGCGAACACTGAAGCTTTCTTT
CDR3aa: CASSWDRANTEAFF

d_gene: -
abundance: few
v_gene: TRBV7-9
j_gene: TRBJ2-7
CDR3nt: TGTGCCAGCAGCTTAGCAGGGCTGGACGAGCAGTACTTC
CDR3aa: CASSLAGLDEQYF

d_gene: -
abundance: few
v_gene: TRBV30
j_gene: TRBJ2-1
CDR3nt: TGTGCCTGGAGTGAACAGCCCCTGGGTGAGCAGTTCTTC
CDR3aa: CAWSEQPLGEQFF

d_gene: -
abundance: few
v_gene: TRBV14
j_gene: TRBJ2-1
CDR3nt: TGTGCCAGCAGCCAAGTCTCGCCTTTGCCCTACAATGAGCAGTTCTTC
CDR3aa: CASSQVSPLPYNEQFF

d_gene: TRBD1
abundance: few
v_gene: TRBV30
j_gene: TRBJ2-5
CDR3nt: TGTGCCTGGAGTGTACTGGACAGGGGGTTAGAGACCCAGTACTTC
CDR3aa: CAWSVLDRGLETQYF

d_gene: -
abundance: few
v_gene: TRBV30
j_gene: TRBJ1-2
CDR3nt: TGTGCCTGGAGTTCGACCCGACAGGCGGGTGGCTACACCTTC
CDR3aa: CAWSSTRQAGGYTF

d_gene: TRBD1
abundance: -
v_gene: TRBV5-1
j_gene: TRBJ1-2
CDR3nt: TGCGCCAGCAGCTTGGGGGACAGAGTAACCTTTGGCTACACCTTC
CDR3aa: CASSLGDRVTFGYTF

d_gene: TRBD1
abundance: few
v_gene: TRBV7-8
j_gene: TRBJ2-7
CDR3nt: TGTGCCAGCAGCATGGGACAGGGTTCGCGGGAGCAGTACTTC
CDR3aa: CASSMGQGSREQYF

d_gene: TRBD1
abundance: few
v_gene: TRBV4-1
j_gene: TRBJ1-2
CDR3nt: TGCGCCAGCAGCCATGGGACAGACTATGGCTACACCTTC
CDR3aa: CASSHGTDYGYTF

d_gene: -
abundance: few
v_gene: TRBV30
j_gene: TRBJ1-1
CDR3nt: TGTGCTAGAGCGGAGGGGAACACTGAAGCTTTCTTT
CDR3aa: CARAEGNTEAFF

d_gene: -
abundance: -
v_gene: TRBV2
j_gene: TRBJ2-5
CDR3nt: TGTGCCAGCAGTCCTTTGACAGACCAAGAGACCCAGTACTTC
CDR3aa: CASSPLTDQETQYF

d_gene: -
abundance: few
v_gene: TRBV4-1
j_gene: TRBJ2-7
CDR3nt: TGCGCCAGCAGCCCCACCCCGGGCACCAGCTCCTACGAGCAGTACTTC
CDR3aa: CASSPTPGTSSYEQYF

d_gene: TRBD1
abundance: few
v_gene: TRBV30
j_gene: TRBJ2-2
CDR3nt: TGTGCCTGGATCGGCCGGGACAGGGGGAACACCGGGGAGCTGTTTTTT
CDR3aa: CAWIGRDRGNTGELFF

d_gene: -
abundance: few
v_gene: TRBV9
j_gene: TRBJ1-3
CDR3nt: TGTGCCAGCAGCGTTGGGATATCTGGAAACACCATATATTTT
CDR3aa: CASSVGISGNTIYF

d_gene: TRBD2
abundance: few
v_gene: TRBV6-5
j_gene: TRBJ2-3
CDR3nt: TGTGCCAGCAGTCCTAGCGGGGCTTTCACAGATACGCAGTATTTT
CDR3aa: CASSPSGAFTDTQYF

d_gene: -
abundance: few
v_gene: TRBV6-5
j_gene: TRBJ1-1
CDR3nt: TGTGCCAGCAGTTCAGGCCTTACCCTGAACACTGAAGCTTTCTTT
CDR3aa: CASSSGLTLNTEAFF

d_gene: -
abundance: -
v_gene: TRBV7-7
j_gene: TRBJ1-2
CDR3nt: TGTGCTATTGAGCGGGGAGGCTATGGCTACACCTTC
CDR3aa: CAIERGGYGYTF

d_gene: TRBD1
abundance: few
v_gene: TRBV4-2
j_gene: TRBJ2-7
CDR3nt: TGTGCCAGCAGCCAAGAACAGGGGGCATACGAGCAGTACTTC
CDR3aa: CASSQEQGAYEQYF

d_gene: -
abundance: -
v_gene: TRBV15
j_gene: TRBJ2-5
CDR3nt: TGTGCCACAGGATGGGACCTCCAAGAGACCCAGTACTTC
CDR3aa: CATGWDLQETQYF

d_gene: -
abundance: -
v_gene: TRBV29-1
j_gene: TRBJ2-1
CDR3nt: TGCAGCGTTGGTACCCGCAATGAGCAGTTCTTC
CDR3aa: CSVGTRNEQFF

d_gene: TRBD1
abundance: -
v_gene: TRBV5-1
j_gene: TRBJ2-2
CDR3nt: TGCGCCAGCAGCTTGCAACAGGGGATTAACGGGGAGCTGTTTTTT
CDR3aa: CASSLQQGINGELFF

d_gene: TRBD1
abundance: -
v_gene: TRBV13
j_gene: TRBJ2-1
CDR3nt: TGTGCCAGCAGCTTATGGGACAGGGGGTACAATGAGCAGTTCTTC
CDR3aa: CASSLWDRGYNEQFF

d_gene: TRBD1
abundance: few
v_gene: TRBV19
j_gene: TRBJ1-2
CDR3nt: TGTGCCAGTAGTGTGACAGGGACTAACTATGGCTACACCTTC
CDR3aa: CASSVTGTNYGYTF

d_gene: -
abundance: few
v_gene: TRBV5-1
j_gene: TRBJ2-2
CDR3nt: TGCGCCAGCACGACTCGATTGAACACCGGGGAGCTGTTTTTT
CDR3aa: CASTTRLNTGELFF

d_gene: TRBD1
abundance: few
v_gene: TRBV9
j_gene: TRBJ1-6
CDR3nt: TGTGCCAGCAGCCTTGGGACAGGAGGAGGACTCCCCCTCCACTTT
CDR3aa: CASSLGTGGGLPLHF

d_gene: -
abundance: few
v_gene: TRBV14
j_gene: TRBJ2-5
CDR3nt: TGTGCCAGCAGCCCCGGACGGAACCAAGAGACCCAGTACTTC
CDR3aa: CASSPGRNQETQYF

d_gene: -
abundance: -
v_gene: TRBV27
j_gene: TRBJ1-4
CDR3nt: TGTGCCAGCAGTCCGGATGCGGGGTACGAAAAACTGTTTTTT
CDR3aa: CASSPDAGYEKLFF

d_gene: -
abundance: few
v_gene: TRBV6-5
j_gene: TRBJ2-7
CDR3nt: TGTGCCAGCAGGGACGGACGGGGATCCCTCCACGAGCAGTACTTC
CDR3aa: CASRDGRGSLHEQYF

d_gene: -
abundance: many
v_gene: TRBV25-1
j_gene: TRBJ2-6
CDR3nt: TGTGCCAGCAGTGTGCCTGGGGCCAACGTCCTGACTTTC
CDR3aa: CASSVPGANVLTF

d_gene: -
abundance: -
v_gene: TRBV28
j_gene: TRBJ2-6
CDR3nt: TGTGCCAGCAGTTTTGGAGGGTCTGGGGCCAACGTCCTGACTTTC
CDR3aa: CASSFGGSGANVLTF

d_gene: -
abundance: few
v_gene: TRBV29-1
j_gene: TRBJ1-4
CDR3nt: TGCAGCGTTGGAAGGTTGGAGGGAAAAGTTTCTAATGAAAAACTGTTTTTT
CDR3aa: CSVGRLEGKVSNEKLFF

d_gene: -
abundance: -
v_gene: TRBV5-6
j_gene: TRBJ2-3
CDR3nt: TGTGCCAGCAGCTTCGGGACACCAGATACGCAGTATTTT
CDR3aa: CASSFGTPDTQYF

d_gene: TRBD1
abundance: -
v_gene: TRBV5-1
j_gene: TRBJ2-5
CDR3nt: TGCGCCAGCAGCTCCTGGACAGGGGTAGAAGAGACCCAGTACTTC
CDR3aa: CASSSWTGVEETQYF

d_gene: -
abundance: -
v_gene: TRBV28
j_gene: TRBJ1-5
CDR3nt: TGTGCCAGCAGCGGGAGACAGCCCCAGCATTTT
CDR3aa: CASSGRQPQHF

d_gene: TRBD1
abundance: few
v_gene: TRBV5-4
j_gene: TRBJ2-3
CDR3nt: TGTGCCAGCAGCAAGGCAGGGGGCCCAGATACGCAGTATTTT
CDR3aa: CASSKAGGPDTQYF

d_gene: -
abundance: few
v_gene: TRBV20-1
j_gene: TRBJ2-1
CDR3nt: TGCAGTGCTAAGGCCAATGAGCAGTTCTTC
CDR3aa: CSAKANEQFF

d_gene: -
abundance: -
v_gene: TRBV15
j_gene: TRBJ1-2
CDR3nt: TGTGCCACCAGCAGAGATGGAGGATATGGCTACACCTTC
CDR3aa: CATSRDGGYGYTF

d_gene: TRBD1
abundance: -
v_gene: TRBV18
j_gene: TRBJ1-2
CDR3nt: TGTGCCAGCTCACTAGGACAGGGTGTCTATGGCTACACCTTC
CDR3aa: CASSLGQGVYGYTF

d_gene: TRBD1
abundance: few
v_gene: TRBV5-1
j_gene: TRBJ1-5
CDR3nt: TGCGCCAGCAGCTTGGATCTGCAGGGGGATCAGCCCCAGCATTTT
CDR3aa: CASSLDLQGDQPQHF

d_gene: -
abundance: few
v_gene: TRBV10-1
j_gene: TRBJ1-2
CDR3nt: TGCGCCAGCAGTGATGGAGGGCTAGGTGGCTACACCTTC
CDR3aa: CASSDGGLGGYTF

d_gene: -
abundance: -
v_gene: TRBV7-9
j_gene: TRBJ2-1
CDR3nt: TGTGCCAGCAGCTTAGCCGCGGGGGCGGGGAATGAGCAGTTCTTC
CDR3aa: CASSLAAGAGNEQFF

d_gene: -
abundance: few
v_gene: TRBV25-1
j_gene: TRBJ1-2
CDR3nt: TGTGCCAGCAGTGAACCACCCGGGGGGTCTGATGGCTACACCTTC
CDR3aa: CASSEPPGGSDGYTF

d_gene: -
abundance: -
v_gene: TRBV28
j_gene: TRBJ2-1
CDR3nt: TGTGCCAGCAGTTTATACCCTTACAATGAGCAGTTCTTC
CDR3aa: CASSLYPYNEQFF

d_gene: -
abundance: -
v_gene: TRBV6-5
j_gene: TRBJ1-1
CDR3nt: TGTGCCAGCAGTGCCGCTGGGGGGATGAACACTGAAGCTTTCTTT
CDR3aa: CASSAAGGMNTEAFF

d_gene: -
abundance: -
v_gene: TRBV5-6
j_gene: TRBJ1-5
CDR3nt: TGTGCCAGCAGCCGAATTAATAGCAATCAGCCCCAGCATTTT
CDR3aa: CASSRINSNQPQHF

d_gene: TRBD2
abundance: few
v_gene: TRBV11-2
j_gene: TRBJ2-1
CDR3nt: TGTGCCAGCAGCTTAGATGTAGCGGGGGGGCTTAGGGATGAGCAGTTCTTC
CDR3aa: CASSLDVAGGLRDEQFF

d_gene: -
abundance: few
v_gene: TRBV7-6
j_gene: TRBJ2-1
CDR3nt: TGTGCCAGCAGCTCTCTGGACGGAAGCTCCTACAATGAGCAGTTCTTC
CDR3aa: CASSSLDGSSYNEQFF

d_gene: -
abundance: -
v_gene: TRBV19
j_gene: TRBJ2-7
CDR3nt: TGTGCCAGTGGGCGGCAACTCTCGTCCTACGAGCAGTACTTC
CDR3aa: CASGRQLSSYEQYF